These 8 T cell receptor beta chains share one sample of origin, sequenced in a study of cytomegalovirus exposure and HLA in healthy donors. The PCR made use of 60 Vbeta and 13 Jbeta primers. Data came from immunoSEQ multiplex PCR; TCRdb stores just in-frame clones and leaves some out. Found here are approximately 170,000 clones, about 81% of them singletons; the top ten hold about 4.8%. Input material: PBMCs. These receptor sequences come from a man between 25 and 39 years old in good health and CMV-seropositive.

The rearrangement uses TRBV9 and TRBJ1-4, with D unresolved. The CDR3 contains 14 residues. V lost 0 bases to trimming and J lost 8 bases, with 11 bases between them. Germline CDR1 SGDLS, CDR2 YYNGEE. CDR3 sequence: CASSVDGMGEKLFF. Written as DNA, the CDR3 is TGTGCCAGCAGCGTAGACGGGATGGGGGAAAAACTGTTTTTT.

This rearrangement joins TRBV5-1 to TRBJ2-7; D may be TRBD1 (6 bases). Germline CDR1 is SGHRS and CDR2 is YFSETQ. The CDR3 is made up of 15 amino acids. Between the trimmed V and J ends, which lost 4 bases and 4 bases, there was a span of 18 bases. The CDR3 region is CASSDLRGAVYEQYF. CDR3 sequence (DNA): TGCGCCAGCAGCGACCTCAGGGGCGCAGTGTACGAGCAGTACTTC.

This clone was seen once. The rearrangement joins TRBV19 to TRBJ1-1, with a tentative D call TRBD1 (5 bases). V lost 7 bases to trimming and J lost 1 base, with 16 bases between them. Germline CDR1 reads LNHDA; CDR2 reads SQIVND (reference sequence). This CDR3 spans 15 amino acids. The DNA for the CDR3 is TGTGCCAGTACCCCACCTGGGGCCACGAACACTGAAGCTTTCTTT. Protein sequence: CASTPPGATNTEAFF.

The chain is built from TRBV29-1 and TRBJ1-1; 10 positions agree with TRBD1. CDR1 and CDR2 (germline): SQVTM, ANQGSEA. This CDR3 is 14 amino acids long. J was trimmed by 3 bases and V by 8 bases; bases with no gene match: 9. CDR3 residues: CSNRDRGRDTEAFF. For the CDR3, the DNA is TGCAGCAACCGGGACAGGGGTCGGGACACTGAAGCTTTCTTT.

This sequence joins TRBV6-5 and TRBJ1-2, with a tentative D call TRBD1 (5 bases). The ends were cut back, 0 bases at V and 1 base at J, with 12 bases in the middle. CDR3 length equals 16 residues. Per germline, CDR1 MNHEY and CDR2 SVGAGI. CDR3 sequence: CASSYSSAGFNYGYTF. DNA of the CDR3: TGTGCCAGCAGTTACTCCAGTGCAGGGTTTAACTATGGCTACACCTTC.

The chain employs TRBV7-2 and TRBJ2-3; TRBD2 matches 11 bases. This CDR3 contains 16 residues. Losses at the gene ends were 4 bases for V and 3 bases for J; bases not matched to a gene: 6. Germline lookup yields CDR1 SGHTA and CDR2 FQGNSA. The DNA of the CDR3 is TGTGCCAGCAGCTACCGACTAGCGGGGCATACAGATACGCAGTATTTT. As protein: CASSYRLAGHTDTQYF.

The chain combines TRBV6-8 with TRBJ2-7; tentative D call: TRBD2 (6 bases). The V and J ends lost 6 bases and 0 bases respectively, with 15 bases between them. From germline, CDR1 is MNHGY and CDR2 SAAAGT. CDR3 length: 15 residues. The CDR3 protein is CASRPSSESSYEQYF. The CDR3 DNA follows: TGTGCCAGCAGACCCTCTAGCGAAAGCTCCTACGAGCAGTACTTC.

The chain recombines TRBV19 with TRBJ2-1; no definite D call. Germline V CDR1 and CDR2: LNHDA, SQIVND (reference sequence). Trimming took off 4 bases at V and 9 bases at J, with 10 bases between the two ends. This CDR3 contains 12 residues. For the CDR3, the DNA is TGTGCCAGTAGTAGCCTCAAGCTTGAGCAGTTCTTC. It yields the protein CASSSLKLEQFF.